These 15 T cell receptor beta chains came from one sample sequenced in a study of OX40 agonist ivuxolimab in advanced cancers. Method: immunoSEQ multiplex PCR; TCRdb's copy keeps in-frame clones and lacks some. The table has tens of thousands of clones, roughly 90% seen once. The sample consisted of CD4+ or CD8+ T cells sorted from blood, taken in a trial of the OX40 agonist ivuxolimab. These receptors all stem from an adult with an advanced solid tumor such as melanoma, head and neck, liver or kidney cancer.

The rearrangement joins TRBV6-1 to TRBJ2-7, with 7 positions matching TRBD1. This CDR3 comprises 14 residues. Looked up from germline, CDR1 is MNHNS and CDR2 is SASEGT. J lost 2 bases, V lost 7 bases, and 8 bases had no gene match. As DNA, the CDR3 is TGTGCCAGCATTCGGGACAGCACTACCTACGAGCAGTACTTC. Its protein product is CASIRDSTTYEQYF.

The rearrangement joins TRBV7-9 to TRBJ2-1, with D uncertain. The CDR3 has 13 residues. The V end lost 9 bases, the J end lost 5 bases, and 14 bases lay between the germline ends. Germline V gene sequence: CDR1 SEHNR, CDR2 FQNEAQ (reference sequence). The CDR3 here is CASSTHPHNEQFF. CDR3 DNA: TGTGCCAGTTCGACGCACCCGCACAATGAGCAGTTCTTC.

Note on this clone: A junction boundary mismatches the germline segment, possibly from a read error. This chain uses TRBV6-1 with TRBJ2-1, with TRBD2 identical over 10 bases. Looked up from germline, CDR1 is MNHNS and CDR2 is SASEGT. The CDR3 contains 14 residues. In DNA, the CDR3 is TGTGCCAGCAAATCCGGGACCAGCGGGAGGGCCGGGATCTTC. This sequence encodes CASKSGTSGRAGIF.

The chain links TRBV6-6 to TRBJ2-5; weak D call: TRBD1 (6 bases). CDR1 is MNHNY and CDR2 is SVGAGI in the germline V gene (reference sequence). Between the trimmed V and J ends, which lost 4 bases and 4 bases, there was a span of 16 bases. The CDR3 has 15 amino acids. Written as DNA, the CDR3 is TGTGCCAGCAGTTCCCTATGGACAGTAAGAGAGACCCAGTACTTC. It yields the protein CASSSLWTVRETQYF.

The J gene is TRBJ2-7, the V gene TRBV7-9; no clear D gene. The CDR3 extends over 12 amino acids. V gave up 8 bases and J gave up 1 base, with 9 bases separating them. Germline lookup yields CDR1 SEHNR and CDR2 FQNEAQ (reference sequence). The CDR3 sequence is CASVGRSYEQYF. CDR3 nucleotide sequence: TGTGCCAGCGTAGGGCGGTCCTACGAGCAGTACTTC. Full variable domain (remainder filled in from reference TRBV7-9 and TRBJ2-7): DTGVSQNPRHKITKRGQNVTFRCDPISEHNRLYWYRQTLGQGPEFLTYFQNEAQLEKSRLLSDRFSAERPKGSFSTLEIQRTEQGDSAMYLCASVGRSYEQYFGPGTRLTVT.

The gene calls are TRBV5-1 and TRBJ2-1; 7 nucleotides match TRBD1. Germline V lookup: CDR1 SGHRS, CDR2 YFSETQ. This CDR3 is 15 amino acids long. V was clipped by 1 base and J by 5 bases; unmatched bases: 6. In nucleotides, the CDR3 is TGCGCCAGCAGCTTGAGGGCAGGGGGTCACAATGAGCAGTTCTTC. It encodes CASSLRAGGHNEQFF.

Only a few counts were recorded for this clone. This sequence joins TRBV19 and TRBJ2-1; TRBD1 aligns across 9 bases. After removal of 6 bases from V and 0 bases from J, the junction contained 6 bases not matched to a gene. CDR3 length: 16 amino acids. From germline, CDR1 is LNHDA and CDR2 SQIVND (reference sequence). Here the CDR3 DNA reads TGTGCCAGTAGGAGGACAGGGGTTAGCTCCTACAATGAGCAGTTCTTC. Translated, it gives CASRRTGVSSYNEQFF.

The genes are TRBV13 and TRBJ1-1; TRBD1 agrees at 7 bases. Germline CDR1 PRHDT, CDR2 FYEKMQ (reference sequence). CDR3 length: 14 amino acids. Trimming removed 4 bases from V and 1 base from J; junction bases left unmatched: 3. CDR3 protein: CASSSNRGNTEAFF. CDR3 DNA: TGTGCCAGCAGCTCGAACAGGGGGAACACTGAAGCTTTCTTT.

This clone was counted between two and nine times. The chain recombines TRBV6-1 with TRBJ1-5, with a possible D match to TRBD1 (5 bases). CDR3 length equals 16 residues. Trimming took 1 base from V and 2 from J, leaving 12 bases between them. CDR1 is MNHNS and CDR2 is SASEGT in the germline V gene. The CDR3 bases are TGTGCCAGCAGTGAAGTACAGGCCGGAGGCAATCAGCCCCAGCATTTT. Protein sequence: CASSEVQAGGNQPQHF.

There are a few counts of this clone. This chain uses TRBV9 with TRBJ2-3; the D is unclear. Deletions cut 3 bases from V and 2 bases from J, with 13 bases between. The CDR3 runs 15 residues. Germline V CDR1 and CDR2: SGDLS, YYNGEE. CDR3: CASSELGWSTDTQYF. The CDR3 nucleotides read TGTGCCAGCAGCGAGCTAGGATGGTCCACAGATACGCAGTATTTT.

In nucleotides, the CDR3 is TGTGCCAGCAGCCCGATAGCGGGGGGCCAGCGTGATACGCAGTATTTT. This gives the protein CASSPIAGGQRDTQYF. The chain joins TRBV11-2 to TRBJ2-3; 10 positions match TRBD2. The CDR3 is made up of 16 amino acids. Germline V gives CDR1 SGHAT, CDR2 FQNNGV. V shed 5 bases and J 6 bases; nucleotides not matched to a gene: 11.

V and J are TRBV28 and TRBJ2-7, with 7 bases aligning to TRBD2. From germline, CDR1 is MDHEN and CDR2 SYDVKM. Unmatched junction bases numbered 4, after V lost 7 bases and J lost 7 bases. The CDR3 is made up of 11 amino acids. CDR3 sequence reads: CASTRGDEQYF. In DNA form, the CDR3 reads TGTGCCAGCACCCGGGGGGATGAGCAGTACTTC.

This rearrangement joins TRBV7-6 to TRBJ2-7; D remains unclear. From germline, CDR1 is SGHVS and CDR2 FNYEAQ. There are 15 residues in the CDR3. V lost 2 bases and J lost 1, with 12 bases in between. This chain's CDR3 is CASSLNPALSYEQYF. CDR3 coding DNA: TGTGCCAGCAGCTTAAACCCAGCGCTTTCCTACGAGCAGTACTTC.

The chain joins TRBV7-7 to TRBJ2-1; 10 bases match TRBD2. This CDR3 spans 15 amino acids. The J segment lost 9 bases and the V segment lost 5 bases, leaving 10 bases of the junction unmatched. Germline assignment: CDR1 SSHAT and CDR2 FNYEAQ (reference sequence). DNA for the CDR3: TGTGCCAGCAGCGCTCGAGCGGGGGGGCCGGTTGAGCAGTTCTTC. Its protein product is CASSARAGGPVEQFF.

The CDR3 sequence is CASSRAGDSTDTQYF. DNA of the CDR3: TGCGCCAGCAGCCGAGCGGGGGATAGCACAGATACGCAGTATTTT. This chain joins TRBV5-1 and TRBJ2-3; 8 bases fit TRBD2. The CDR3 spans 15 residues. Germline V lookup: CDR1 SGHRS, CDR2 YFSETQ. V was pared by 4 bases and J by 0 bases, with 4 bases of the junction left unmatched.